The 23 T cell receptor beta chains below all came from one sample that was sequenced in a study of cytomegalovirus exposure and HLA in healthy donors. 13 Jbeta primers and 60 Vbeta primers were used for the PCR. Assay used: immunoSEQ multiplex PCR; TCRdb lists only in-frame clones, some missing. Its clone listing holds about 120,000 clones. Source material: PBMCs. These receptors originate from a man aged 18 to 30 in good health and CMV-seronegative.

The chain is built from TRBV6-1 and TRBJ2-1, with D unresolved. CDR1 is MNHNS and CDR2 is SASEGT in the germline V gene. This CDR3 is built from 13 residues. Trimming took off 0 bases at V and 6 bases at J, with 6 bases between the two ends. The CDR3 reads CASSEARGNEQFF. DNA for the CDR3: TGTGCCAGCAGTGAAGCGCGAGGCAATGAGCAGTTCTTC.

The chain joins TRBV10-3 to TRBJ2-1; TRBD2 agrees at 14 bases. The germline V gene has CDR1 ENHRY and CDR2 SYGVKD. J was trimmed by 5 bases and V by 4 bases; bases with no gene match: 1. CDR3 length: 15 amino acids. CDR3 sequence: CAISGGLAGDNEQFF. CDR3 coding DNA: TGTGCCATCAGTGGGGGACTAGCGGGAGACAATGAGCAGTTCTTC.

The CDR3 DNA is TGCGCCAGCAGTGAGTCAATCCCCGGACTAGCGGACTTTGGGACCCAGTACTTC. It specifies CASSESIPGLADFGTQYF. This sequence joins TRBV10-2 and TRBJ2-5; 10 nucleotides align to TRBD2. Germline loops: CDR1 WSHSY, CDR2 SAAADI. V dropped 0 bases and J dropped 7; count of bases not matched to a gene: 14. The CDR3 is made up of 18 amino acids.

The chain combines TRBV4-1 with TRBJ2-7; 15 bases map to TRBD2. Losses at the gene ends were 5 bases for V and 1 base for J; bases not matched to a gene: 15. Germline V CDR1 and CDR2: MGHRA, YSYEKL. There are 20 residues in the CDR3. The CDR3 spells CASSGLAGGAIFIRSYEQYF. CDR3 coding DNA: TGCGCCAGCAGCGGACTAGCGGGGGGGGCGATCTTTATCCGTTCCTACGAGCAGTACTTC.

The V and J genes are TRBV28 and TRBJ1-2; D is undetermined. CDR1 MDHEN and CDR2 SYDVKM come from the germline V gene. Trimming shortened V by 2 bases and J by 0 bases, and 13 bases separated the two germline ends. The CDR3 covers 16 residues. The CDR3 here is CASSLAGVSPNYGYTF. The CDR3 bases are TGTGCCAGCAGTTTAGCAGGTGTCTCCCCTAACTATGGCTACACCTTC.

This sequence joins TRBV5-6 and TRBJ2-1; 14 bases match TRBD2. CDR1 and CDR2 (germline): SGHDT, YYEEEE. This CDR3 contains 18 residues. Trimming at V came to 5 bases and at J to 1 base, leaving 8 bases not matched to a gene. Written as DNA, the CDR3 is TGTGCCAGCAGACTGGGACTAGCGGGAGTCAGGTCCTACAATGAGCAGTTCTTC. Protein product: CASRLGLAGVRSYNEQFF.

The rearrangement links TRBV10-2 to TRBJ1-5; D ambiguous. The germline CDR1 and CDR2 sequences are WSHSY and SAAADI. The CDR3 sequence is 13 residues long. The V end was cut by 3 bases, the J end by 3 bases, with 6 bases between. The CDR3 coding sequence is TGCGCCAGCAGTGACCGCGTCAATCAGCCCCAGCATTTT. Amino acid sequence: CASSDRVNQPQHF.

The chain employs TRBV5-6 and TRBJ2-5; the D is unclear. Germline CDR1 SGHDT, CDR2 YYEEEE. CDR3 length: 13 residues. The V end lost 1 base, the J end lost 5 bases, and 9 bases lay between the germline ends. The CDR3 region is CASSLIGRETQYF. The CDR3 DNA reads TGTGCCAGCAGCTTGATCGGTCGGGAGACCCAGTACTTC. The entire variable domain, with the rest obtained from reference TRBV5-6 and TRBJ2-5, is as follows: DAGVTQSPTHLIKTRGQQVTLRCSPKSGHDTVSWYQQALGQGPQFIFQYYEEEERQRGNFPDRFSGHQFPNYSSELNVNALLLGDSALYLCASSLIGRETQYFGPGTRLLVL.

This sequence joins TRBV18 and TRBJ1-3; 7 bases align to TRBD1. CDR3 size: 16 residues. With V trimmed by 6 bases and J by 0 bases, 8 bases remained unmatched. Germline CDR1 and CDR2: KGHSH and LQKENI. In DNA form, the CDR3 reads TGTGCCAGCTCTCGGACAGGACCTGACTCTGGAAACACCATATATTTT. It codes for CASSRTGPDSGNTIYF.

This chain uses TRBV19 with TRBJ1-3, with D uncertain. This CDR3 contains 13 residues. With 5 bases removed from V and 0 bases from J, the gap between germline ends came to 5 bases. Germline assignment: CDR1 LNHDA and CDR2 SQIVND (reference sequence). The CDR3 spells CASSAGSGNTIYF. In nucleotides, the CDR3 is TGTGCCAGTAGTGCCGGCTCTGGAAACACCATATATTTT. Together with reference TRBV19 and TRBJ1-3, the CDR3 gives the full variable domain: DGGITQSPKYLFRKEGQNVTLSCEQNLNHDAMYWYRQDPGQGLRLIYYSQIVNDFQKGDIAEGYSVSREKKESFPLTVTSAQKNPTAFYLCASSAGSGNTIYFGEGSWLTVV.

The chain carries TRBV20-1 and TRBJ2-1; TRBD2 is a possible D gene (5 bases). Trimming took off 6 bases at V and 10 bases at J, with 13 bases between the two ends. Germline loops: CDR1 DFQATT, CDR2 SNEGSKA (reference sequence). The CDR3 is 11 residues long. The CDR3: CSAAVRGEQFF. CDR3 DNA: TGCAGTGCAGCGGTACGCGGCGAGCAGTTCTTC.

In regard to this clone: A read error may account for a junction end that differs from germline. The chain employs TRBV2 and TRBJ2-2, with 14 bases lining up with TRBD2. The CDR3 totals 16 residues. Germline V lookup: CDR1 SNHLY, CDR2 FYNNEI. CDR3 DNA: TGTGCCAGCAGGGAAGGACTAGCGGGAGGTAGCGGGGAGCTGTTTTTT. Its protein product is CASREGLAGGSGELFF.

For the CDR3, the DNA is TGCGCCAGCAGCTTGGAGAAACCCGCCAACCAATTAGACTATGGCTACACCTTC. It codes for CASSLEKPANQLDYGYTF. The V gene is TRBV5-1, the J gene TRBJ1-2; D gene uncertain. Per germline, CDR1 SGHRS and CDR2 YFSETQ. The CDR3 runs to 18 residues. The ends were cut back, 0 bases at V and 3 bases at J, with 21 bases in the middle.

CDR3 amino acids: CASSRETRGDTQYF. For the CDR3, the DNA is TGTGCCAGCTCCCGAGAGACCCGGGGAGATACGCAGTATTTT. This chain connects TRBV2 to TRBJ2-3; possible D gene TRBD2, 5 bases. V lost 8 bases and J lost 5, with 17 bases in between. Germline lookup yields CDR1 SNHLY and CDR2 FYNNEI. The CDR3 is 14 amino acids.

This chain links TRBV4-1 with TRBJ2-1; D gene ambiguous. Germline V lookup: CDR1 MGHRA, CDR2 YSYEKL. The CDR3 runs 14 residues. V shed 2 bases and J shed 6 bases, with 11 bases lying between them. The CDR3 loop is CASSQFDSINEQFF. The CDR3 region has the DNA TGCGCCAGCAGCCAATTCGACTCGATCAATGAGCAGTTCTTC.

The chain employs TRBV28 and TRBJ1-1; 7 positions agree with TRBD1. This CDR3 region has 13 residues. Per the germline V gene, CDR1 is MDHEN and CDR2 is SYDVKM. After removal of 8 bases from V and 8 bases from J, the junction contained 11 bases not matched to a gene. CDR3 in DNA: TGTGCCAGCCTAAAGGGGGCCGGACTCGAAGCTTTCTTT. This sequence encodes CASLKGAGLEAFF.

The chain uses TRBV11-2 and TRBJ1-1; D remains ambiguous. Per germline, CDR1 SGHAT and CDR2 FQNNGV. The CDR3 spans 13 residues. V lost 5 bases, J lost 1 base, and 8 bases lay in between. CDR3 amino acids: CASSPDWNTEAFF. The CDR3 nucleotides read TGTGCCAGCAGCCCCGACTGGAACACTGAAGCTTTCTTT.

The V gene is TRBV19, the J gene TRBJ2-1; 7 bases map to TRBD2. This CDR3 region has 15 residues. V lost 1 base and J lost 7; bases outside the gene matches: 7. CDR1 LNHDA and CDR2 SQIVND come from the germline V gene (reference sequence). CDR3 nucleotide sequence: TGTGCCAGTAGTATAGCCAGCGGGACTTGGAATGAGCAGTTCTTC. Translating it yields CASSIASGTWNEQFF.

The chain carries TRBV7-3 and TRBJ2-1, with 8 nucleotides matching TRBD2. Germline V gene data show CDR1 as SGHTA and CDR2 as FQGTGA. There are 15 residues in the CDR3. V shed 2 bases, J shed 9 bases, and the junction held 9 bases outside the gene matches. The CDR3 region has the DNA TGTGCCAGCAGCTTACTCGCGGGGGGCACTGTTGAGCAGTTCTTC. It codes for CASSLLAGGTVEQFF.

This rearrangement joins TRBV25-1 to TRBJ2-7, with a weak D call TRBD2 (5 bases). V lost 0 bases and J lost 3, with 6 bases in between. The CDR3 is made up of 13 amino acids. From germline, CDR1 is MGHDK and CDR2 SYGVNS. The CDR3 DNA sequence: TGTGCCAGCAGTGAATACGGGGTCTACGAGCAGTACTTC. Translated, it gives CASSEYGVYEQYF.

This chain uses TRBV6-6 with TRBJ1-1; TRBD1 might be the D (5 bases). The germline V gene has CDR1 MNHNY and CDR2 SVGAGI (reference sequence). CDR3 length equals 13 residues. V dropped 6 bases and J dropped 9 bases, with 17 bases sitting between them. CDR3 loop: CASSPGTRGKAFF. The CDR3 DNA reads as TGTGCCAGCAGCCCCGGGACGCGGGGGAAAGCTTTCTTT.

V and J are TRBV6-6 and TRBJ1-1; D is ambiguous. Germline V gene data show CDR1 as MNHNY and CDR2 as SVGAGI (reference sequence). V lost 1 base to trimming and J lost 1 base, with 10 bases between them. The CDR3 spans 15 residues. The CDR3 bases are TGTGCCAGCAGTTACTGGAAGGAGGGGAACACTGAAGCTTTCTTT. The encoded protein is CASSYWKEGNTEAFF.

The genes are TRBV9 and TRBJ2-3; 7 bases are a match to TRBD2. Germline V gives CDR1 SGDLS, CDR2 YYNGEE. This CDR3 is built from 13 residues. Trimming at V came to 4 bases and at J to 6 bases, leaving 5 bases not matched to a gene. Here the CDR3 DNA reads TGTGCCAGCAGCCTACAACTAGCGGATACGCAGTATTTT. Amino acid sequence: CASSLQLADTQYF.